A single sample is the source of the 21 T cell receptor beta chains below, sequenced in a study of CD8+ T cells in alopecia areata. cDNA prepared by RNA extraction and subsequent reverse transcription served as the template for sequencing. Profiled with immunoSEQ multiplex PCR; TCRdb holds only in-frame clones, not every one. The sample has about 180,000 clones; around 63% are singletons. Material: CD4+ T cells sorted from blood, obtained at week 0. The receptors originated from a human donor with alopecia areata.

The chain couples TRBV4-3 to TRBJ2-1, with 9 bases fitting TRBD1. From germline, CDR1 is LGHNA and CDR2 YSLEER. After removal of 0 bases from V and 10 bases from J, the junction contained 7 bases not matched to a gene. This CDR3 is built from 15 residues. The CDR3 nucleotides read TGCGCCAGCAGCCAAGATTTAGGACAGGGGAGGGAGCAGTTCTTC. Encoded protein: CASSQDLGQGREQFF.

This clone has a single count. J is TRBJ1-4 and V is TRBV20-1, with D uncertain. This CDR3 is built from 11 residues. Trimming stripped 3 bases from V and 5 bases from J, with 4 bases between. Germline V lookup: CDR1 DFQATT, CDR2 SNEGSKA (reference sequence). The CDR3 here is CSASVNEKLFF. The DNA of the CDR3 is TGCAGTGCTAGCGTGAATGAAAAACTGTTTTTT.

The CDR3 DNA is TGCAGCGTTGAAGGTTCCGCGACTGAAGCTTTCTTT. This codes for CSVEGSATEAFF. The chain employs TRBV29-1 and TRBJ1-1; no definite D call. The germline V gene encodes CDR1 SQVTM and CDR2 ANQGSEA. CDR3 length equals 12 residues. Between the trimmed V and J ends, which lost 1 base and 5 bases, there was a span of 8 bases. Supplemented by reference TRBV29-1 and TRBJ1-1, the full variable domain reads SAVISQKPSRDICQRGTSLTIQCQVDSQVTMMFWYRQQPGQSLTLIATANQGSEATYESGFVIDKFPISRPNLTFSTLTVSNMSPEDSSIYLCSVEGSATEAFFGQGTRLTVV.

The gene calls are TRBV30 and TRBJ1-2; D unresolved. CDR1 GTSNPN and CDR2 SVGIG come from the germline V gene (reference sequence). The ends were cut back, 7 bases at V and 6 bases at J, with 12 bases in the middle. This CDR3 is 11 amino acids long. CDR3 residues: CASTSWDGYTF. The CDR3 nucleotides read TGTGCCTCGACGTCTTGGGATGGCTACACCTTC.

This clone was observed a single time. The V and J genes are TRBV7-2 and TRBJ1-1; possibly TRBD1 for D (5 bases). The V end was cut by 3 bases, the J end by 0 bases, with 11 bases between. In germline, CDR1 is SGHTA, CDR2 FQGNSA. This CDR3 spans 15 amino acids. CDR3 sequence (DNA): TGTGCCAGCAGCTTCTATGACAGAATGAACACTGAAGCTTTCTTT. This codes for CASSFYDRMNTEAFF.

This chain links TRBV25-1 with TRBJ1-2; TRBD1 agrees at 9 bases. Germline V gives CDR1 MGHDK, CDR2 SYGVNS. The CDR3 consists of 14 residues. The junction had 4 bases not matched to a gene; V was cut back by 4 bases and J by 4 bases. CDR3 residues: CASSATGGLYGYTF. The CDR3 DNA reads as TGTGCCAGCAGTGCGACAGGGGGTCTCTATGGCTACACCTTC.

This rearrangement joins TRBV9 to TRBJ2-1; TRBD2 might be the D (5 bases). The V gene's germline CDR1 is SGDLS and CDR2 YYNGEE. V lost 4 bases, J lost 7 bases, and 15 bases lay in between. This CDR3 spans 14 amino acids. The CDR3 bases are TGTGCCAGCAGCTCCGGGCTAGCCATTAATGAGCAGTTCTTC. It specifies CASSSGLAINEQFF.

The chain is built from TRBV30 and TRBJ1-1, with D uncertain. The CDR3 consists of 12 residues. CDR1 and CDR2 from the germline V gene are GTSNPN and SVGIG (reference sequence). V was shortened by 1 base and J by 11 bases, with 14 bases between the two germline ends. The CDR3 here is CAWSARNLRAFF. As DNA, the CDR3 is TGTGCCTGGAGTGCCAGGAACTTGCGGGCTTTCTTT.

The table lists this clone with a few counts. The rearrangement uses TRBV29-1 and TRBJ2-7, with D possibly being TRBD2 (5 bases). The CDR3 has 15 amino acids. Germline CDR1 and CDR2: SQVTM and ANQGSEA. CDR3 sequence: CRARCRGPPSYEQYF. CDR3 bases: TGCAGAGCTAGATGCCGGGGTCCTCCCTCCTACGAGCAGTACTTC.

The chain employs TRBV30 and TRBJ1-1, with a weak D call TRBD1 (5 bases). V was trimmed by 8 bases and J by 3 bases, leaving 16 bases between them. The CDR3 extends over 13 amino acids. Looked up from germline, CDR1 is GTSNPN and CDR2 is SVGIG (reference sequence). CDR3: CASYGGGDTEAFF. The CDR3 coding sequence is TGTGCCAGCTACGGCGGGGGGGACACTGAAGCTTTCTTT.

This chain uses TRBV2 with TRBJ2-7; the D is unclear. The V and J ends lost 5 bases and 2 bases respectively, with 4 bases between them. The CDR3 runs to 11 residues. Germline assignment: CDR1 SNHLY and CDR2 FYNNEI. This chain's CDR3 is CASSPAYEQYF. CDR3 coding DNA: TGTGCCAGCAGTCCGGCCTACGAGCAGTACTTC.

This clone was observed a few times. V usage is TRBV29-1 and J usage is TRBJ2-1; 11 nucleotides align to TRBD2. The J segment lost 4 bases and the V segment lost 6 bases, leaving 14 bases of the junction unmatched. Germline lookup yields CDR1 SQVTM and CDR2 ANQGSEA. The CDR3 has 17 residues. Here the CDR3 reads CSVRLLGLAAEYNEQFF. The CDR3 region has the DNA TGCAGCGTCCGTTTATTGGGACTAGCGGCGGAATACAATGAGCAGTTCTTC.

The CDR3 DNA reads TGTGCCAGCAGGCCCGGGCGCCTCTACGAGCAGTACTTC. As protein: CASRPGRLYEQYF. The chain is built from TRBV7-2 and TRBJ2-7; D is ambiguous. This CDR3 is 13 amino acids long. Trimming left V 6 bases short and J 3 bases short, with 12 bases between. The germline V gene has CDR1 SGHTA and CDR2 FQGNSA.

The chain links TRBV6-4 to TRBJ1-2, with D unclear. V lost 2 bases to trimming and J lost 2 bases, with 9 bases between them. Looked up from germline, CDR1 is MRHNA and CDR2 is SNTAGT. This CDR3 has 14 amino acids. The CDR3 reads CASSDGNRNYGYTF. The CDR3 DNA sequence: TGTGCCAGCAGTGACGGGAACAGAAACTATGGCTACACCTTC.

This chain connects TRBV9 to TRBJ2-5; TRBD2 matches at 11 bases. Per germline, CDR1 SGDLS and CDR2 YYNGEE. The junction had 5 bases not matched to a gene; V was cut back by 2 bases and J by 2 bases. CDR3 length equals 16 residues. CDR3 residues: CASSVRLAGLQETQYF. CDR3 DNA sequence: TGTGCCAGCAGCGTCCGACTAGCGGGGTTACAAGAGACCCAGTACTTC.

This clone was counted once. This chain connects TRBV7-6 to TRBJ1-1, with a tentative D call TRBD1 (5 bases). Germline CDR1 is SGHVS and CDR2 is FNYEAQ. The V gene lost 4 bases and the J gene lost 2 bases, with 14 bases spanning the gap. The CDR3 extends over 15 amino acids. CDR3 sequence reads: CASSSQAQDNTEAFF. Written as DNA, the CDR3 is TGTGCCAGCAGCTCTCAAGCACAGGATAACACTGAAGCTTTCTTT.

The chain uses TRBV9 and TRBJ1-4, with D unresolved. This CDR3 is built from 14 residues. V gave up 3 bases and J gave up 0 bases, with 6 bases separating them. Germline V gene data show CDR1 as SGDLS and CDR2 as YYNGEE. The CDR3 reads CASSGGATNEKLFF. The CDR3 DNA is TGTGCCAGCAGCGGGGGTGCAACTAATGAAAAACTGTTTTTT. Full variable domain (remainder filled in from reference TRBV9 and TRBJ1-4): DSGVTQTPKHLITATGQRVTLRCSPRSGDLSVYWYQQSLDQGLQFLIQYYNGEERAKGNILERFSAQQFPDLHSELNLSSLELGDSALYFCASSGGATNEKLFFGSGTQLSVL.

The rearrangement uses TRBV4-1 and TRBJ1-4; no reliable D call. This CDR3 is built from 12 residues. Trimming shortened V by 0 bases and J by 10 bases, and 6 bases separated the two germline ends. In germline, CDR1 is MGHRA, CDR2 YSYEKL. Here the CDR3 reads CASSQDRGKLFF. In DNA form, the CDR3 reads TGCGCCAGCAGCCAAGATCGGGGAAAACTGTTTTTT.

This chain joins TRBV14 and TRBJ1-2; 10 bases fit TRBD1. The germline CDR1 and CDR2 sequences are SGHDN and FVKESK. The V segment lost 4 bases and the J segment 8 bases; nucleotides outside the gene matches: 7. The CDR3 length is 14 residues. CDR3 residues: CASSLAGTGVGYTF. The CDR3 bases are TGTGCCAGCAGCCTAGCCGGGACAGGGGTAGGCTACACCTTC.

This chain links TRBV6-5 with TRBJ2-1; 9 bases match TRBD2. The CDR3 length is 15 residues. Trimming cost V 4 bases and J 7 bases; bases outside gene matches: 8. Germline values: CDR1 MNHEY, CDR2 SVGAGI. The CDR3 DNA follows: TGTGCCAGCAGTTCGAAGCGGGGGGTCGGGAATGAGCAGTTCTTC. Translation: CASSSKRGVGNEQFF.

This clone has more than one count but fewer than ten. CDR3 protein: CSVTGRADGYTF. The CDR3 DNA follows: TGCAGCGTTACAGGGAGGGCGGATGGCTACACCTTC. The J gene is TRBJ1-2, the V gene TRBV29-1; a possible D gene is TRBD1 (6 bases). This CDR3 contains 12 residues. Trimming stripped 5 bases from V and 6 bases from J, with 13 bases between. Germline CDR1 SQVTM, CDR2 ANQGSEA.